This passage covers 3 T cell receptor beta chains from one sample sequenced in a study of PD-L1 blockade in urothelial cancer. Time point: peripheral blood 6 weeks after treatment start. The method was immunoSEQ multiplex PCR; TCRdb's version includes in-frame clones alone and lacks a portion of them. The sample lists 40,000 to 50,000 clones, around 80% occurring once. The sample in question was PBMCs, obtained around atezolizumab (anti-PD-L1) treatment. These receptors all come from a man in his 60s with urothelial cancer.

This clone was seen only a few times. This chain connects TRBV5-8 to TRBJ1-4; D unclear. This CDR3 comprises 15 residues. Trimming took off 4 bases at V and 3 bases at J, with 13 bases between the two ends. Germline V gene data show CDR1 as SGHTS and CDR2 as YDEGEE. The CDR3 DNA sequence: TGTGCCAGCAGCCTTAACGGTGGGCCTAATGAAAAACTGTTTTTT. Translated, it gives CASSLNGGPNEKLFF.

This clone was seen more than once but under ten times. V usage is TRBV19 and J usage is TRBJ2-7; TRBD2 matches at 7 bases. CDR3 length: 14 amino acids. After removal of 5 bases from V and 2 bases from J, the junction contained 6 bases not matched to a gene. The germline CDR1 and CDR2 sequences are LNHDA and SQIVND (reference sequence). The DNA of the CDR3 is TGTGCCAGTAGTCAAGCTAGCGGCCCCTACGAGCAGTACTTC. Translated, it gives CASSQASGPYEQYF.

This rearrangement joins TRBV11-2 to TRBJ2-5; 8 nucleotides line up with TRBD2. This CDR3 comprises 17 residues. With 0 bases clipped from V and 1 base from J, the junction kept 7 bases outside the gene matches. Germline lookup yields CDR1 SGHAT and CDR2 FQNNGV. CDR3 sequence (DNA): TGTGCCAGCAGCTTAGAAAAGAGCGGGGGTTCCCAAGAGACCCAGTACTTC. Amino acid sequence: CASSLEKSGGSQETQYF.